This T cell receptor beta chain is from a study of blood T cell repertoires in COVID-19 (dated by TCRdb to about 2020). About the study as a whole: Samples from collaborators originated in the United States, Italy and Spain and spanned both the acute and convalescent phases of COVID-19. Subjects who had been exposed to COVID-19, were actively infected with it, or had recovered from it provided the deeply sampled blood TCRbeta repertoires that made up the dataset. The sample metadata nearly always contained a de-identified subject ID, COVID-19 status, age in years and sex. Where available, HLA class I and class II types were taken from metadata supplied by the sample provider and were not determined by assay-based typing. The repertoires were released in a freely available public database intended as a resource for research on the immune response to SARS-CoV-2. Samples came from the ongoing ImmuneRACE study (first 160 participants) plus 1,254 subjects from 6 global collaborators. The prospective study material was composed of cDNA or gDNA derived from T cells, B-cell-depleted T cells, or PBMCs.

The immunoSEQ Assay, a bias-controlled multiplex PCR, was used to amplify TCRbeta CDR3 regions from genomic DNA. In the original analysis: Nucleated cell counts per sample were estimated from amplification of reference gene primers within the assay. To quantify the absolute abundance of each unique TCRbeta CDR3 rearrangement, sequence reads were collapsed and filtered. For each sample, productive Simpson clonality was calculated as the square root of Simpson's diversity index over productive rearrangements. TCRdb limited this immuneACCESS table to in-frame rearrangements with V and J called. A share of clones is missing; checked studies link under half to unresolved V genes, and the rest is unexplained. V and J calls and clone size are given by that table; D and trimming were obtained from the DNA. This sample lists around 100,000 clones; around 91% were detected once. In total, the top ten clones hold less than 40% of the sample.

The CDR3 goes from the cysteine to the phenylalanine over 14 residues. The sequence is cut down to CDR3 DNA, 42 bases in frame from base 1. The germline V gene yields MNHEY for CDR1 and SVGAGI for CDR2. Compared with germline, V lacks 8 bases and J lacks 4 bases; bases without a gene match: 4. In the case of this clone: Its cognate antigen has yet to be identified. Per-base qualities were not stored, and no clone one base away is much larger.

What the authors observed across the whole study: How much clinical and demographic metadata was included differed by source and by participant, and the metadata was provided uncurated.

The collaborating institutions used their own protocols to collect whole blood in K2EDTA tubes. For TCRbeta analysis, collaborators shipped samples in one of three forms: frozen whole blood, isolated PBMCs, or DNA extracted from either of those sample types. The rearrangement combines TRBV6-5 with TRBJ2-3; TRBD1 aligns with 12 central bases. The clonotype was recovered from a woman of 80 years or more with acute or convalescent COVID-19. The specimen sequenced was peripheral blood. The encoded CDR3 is CASSGTGGSDTQYF. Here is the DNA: TGTGCCAGCTCCGGGACAGGGGGCTCAGATACGCAGTATTTT.